This is a list of T cell receptor beta chains from one sample in a study of T cells in Graves' hyperthyroidism and ophthalmopathy. MiXCR was run by TCRdb on the multiplex PCR reads, yielding one entry per CDR3 protein. The repertoire consists of 500,000 to 600,000 distinct CDR3 sequences, with 16% occurring once and the leading ten covering approximately 18%. Sequenced input: blood. These receptor sequences come from a woman younger than 35 with Graves' hyperthyroidism. The CDR3 runs from the conserved cysteine through the conserved F or W. The D gene is left open where the match is weak. Size tells how often a clone was seen (once, few, many) or the class of an expanded clone, and some rows leave it out.

>TRBV6-1|TRBJ2-5|-|-
CASGFRQTQYF
TGTGCCAGCGGCTTTCGTCAGACCCAGTACTTC
>TRBV6-2/TRBV6-3|TRBJ2-2|-|-
CASRLGTDTGELFF
TGTGCCAGTAGACTAGGGACAGACACCGGGGAGCTGTTTTTT
>TRBV28|TRBJ1-4|-|many
CASSPHGRGENEKLFF
TGTGCCAGCAGTCCTCACGGGAGGGGGGAAAATGAAAAACTGTTTTTT
>TRBV9|TRBJ2-5|TRBD2|-
CASSAASGIKTQYF
TGTGCCAGCAGCGCTGCTAGCGGGATAAAGACCCAGTACTTC
>TRBV20-1|TRBJ2-6|-|-
CSASLRTLPEGANVLTF
TGCAGTGCTAGCCTACGGACTCTCCCGGAGGGGGCCAACGTCCTGACTTTC
>TRBV29-1|TRBJ1-1|-|-
CSVDRITEAFF
TGCAGCGTTGACAGGATCACTGAAGCTTTCTTT
>TRBV6-6|TRBJ1-6|-|many
CASSYSTGSPLHF
TGTGCCAGCAGTTACTCGACAGGCTCACCCCTCCACTTT
>TRBV20-1|TRBJ2-7|TRBD2|many
CSAKGTSGRAHEQYF
TGCAGTGCTAAAGGGACTAGCGGGAGGGCGCACGAGCAGTACTTC
>TRBV29-1|TRBJ1-2|-|many
CSVGGEGYGYTF
TGCAGCGTTGGTGGGGAGGGCTATGGCTACACCTTC
>TRBV20-1|TRBJ2-1|-|many
CSARPTTSYNEQFF
TGCAGTGCTAGGCCTACTACCTCCTACAATGAGCAGTTCTTC
>TRBV7-2|TRBJ1-5|-|-
CASSLVARGGGNQPQHF
TGTGCCAGCAGCTTAGTGGCCAGGGGAGGCGGCAATCAGCCCCAGCATTTT
>TRBV2|TRBJ1-5|-|many
CASSEGTGNQPQHF
TGTGCCAGCAGTGAAGGTACGGGGAATCAGCCCCAGCATTTT
>TRBV9|TRBJ1-1|-|few
CASNGGLNTEAFF
TGTGCCAGCAATGGGGGTTTGAACACTGAAGCTTTCTTT
>TRBV29-1|TRBJ2-1|-|few
CSVVGDLGEQFF
TGCAGCGTTGTAGGGGATCTGGGTGAGCAGTTCTTC
>TRBV9|TRBJ1-1|-|few
CASSVEEGSAPEAFF
TGTGCCAGCAGCGTAGAGGAGGGAAGCGCGCCTGAAGCTTTCTTT
>TRBV18|TRBJ2-1|TRBD1|few
CASSPYWGGDRAGNEQFF
TGTGCCAGCTCACCGTATTGGGGTGGCGACAGGGCGGGCAATGAGCAGTTCTTC
>TRBV20-1|TRBJ2-3|-|few
CSAESWGGSTDTQYF
TGCAGTGCCGAATCCTGGGGCGGGAGCACAGATACGCAGTATTTT
>TRBV11-2|TRBJ2-7|-|many
CASTRGTWEPYEQYF
TGTGCCAGCACGAGGGGCACCTGGGAGCCCTACGAGCAGTACTTC
>TRBV29-1|TRBJ1-2|-|few
CSADPPGPQVGYTF
TGCAGCGCAGATCCTCCGGGACCCCAGGTTGGCTACACCTTC
>TRBV10-1|TRBJ1-6|-|many
CASSEGHSPLHF
TGCGCCAGCAGTGAGGGCCACTCACCCCTCCACTTT
>TRBV13|TRBJ1-1|-|many
CASGRGANTEAFF
TGTGCCAGCGGTCGCGGAGCGAACACTGAAGCTTTCTTT
>TRBV6-6|TRBJ2-1|TRBD2|many
CASSYRPPAGGTYNEQFF
TGTGCCAGCAGTTATAGGCCCCCGGCGGGAGGAACCTACAATGAGCAGTTCTTC
>TRBV12-3/TRBV12-4|TRBJ2-3|TRBD2|-
CASSPTGGLAGITDTQYF
TGTGCCAGCAGTCCAACAGGGGGACTAGCGGGAATCACAGATACGCAGTATTTT
>TRBV12-3/TRBV12-4|TRBJ1-2|-|many
CASSFSGSGYTF
TGTGCCAGCAGTTTTTCAGGGAGCGGCTACACCTTC
>TRBV6-2/TRBV6-3|TRBJ2-1|TRBD2|-
CASIKSGGGNNEQFF
TGTGCCAGCATAAAGAGCGGGGGGGGGAACAATGAGCAGTTCTTC
>TRBV6-1|TRBJ1-2|-|many
CASSEVRRNYGYTF
TGTGCCAGCAGTGAAGTACGGCGGAACTATGGCTACACCTTC
>TRBV27|TRBJ2-6|-|few
CASSSPLRRANVLTF
TGTGCCAGCAGTTCCCCCCTCCGCCGGGCCAACGTCCTGACTTTC
>TRBV6-6|TRBJ2-2|-|many
CASSYTPSPSNTGELFF
TGTGCCAGCAGTTATACACCGAGCCCATCGAACACCGGGGAGCTGTTTTTT
>TRBV20-1|TRBJ2-3|TRBD2|many
CSASWGLAASTDTQYF
TGCAGTGCTAGTTGGGGACTAGCAGCTAGCACAGATACGCAGTATTTT
>TRBV11-3|TRBJ2-3|-|few
CASNSRAPAPDTQYF
TGTGCCAGCAACTCCCGGGCGCCCGCTCCAGATACGCAGTATTTT
>TRBV6-1|TRBJ2-2|TRBD2|-
CASSEVGGVGGELFF
TGTGCCAGCAGTGAAGTTGGGGGGGTTGGCGGGGAGCTGTTTTTT
>TRBV12-3/TRBV12-4|TRBJ2-2|-|many
CASSLQGTGELFF
TGTGCCAGCAGTCTACAGGGAACCGGGGAGCTGTTTTTT
>TRBV28|TRBJ2-3|TRBD1|-
CASTRQGTTDTQYF
TGTGCCAGCACCCGACAGGGGACCACAGATACGCAGTATTTT
>TRBV9|TRBJ1-1|-|few
CASSTRVPFDTEAFF
TGTGCCAGCAGCACCCGAGTCCCCTTTGACACTGAAGCTTTCTTT
>TRBV16|TRBJ1-6|-|few
CASSQSAGTPFSPLHF
TGTGCCAGCAGCCAATCGGCCGGGACACCATTTTCACCCCTCCACTTT
>TRBV2|TRBJ1-1|-|many
CASSPSRQDVTEAFF
TGTGCCAGCAGCCCCAGCAGGCAAGACGTCACTGAAGCTTTCTTT
>TRBV4-2|TRBJ2-1|-|many
CASSQGQPPYNEQFF
TGTGCCAGCAGCCAAGGACAGCCCCCCTACAATGAGCAGTTCTTC
>TRBV2|TRBJ1-2|-|many
CASSEFGQGLDYGYTF
TGTGCCAGCAGTGAATTCGGGCAGGGGCTTGACTATGGCTACACCTTC
>TRBV12-3/TRBV12-4|TRBJ2-3|-|many
CASSSRDTQYF
TGTGCCAGCAGTTCTAGGGATACGCAGTATTTT
>TRBV19|TRBJ2-5|TRBD1|-
CASGTGVGETQYF
TGTGCCAGTGGTACAGGGGTAGGGGAGACCCAGTACTTC
>TRBV12-3/TRBV12-4|TRBJ1-5|-|many
CASSSVYREQPQHF
TGTGCCAGCAGTAGTGTCTACAGGGAGCAGCCCCAGCATTTT
>TRBV29-1|TRBJ1-2|TRBD1|-
CSGGDRSYGYTF
TGCAGCGGTGGGGACAGGTCCTATGGCTACACCTTC
>TRBV20-1|TRBJ2-3|-|many
CSSRPGTDTQYF
TGCAGTTCCAGACCCGGCACAGATACGCAGTATTTT
>TRBV20-1|TRBJ2-3|-|-
CSATKPALGASTDTQYF
TGCAGTGCTACGAAACCCGCCCTCGGCGCTAGCACAGATACGCAGTATTTT